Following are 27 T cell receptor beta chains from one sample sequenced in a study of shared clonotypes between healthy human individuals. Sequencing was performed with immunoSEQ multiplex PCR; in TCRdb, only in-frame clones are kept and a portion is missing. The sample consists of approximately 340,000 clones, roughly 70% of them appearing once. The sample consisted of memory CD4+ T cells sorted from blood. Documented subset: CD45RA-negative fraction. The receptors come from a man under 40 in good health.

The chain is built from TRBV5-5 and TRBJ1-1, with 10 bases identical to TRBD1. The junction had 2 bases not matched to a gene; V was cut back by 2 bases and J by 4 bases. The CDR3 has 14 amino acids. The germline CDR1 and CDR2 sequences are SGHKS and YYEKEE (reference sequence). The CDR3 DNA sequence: TGTGCCAGCAGCTTAAGGACAGGGGGCACTGAAGCTTTCTTT. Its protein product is CASSLRTGGTEAFF.

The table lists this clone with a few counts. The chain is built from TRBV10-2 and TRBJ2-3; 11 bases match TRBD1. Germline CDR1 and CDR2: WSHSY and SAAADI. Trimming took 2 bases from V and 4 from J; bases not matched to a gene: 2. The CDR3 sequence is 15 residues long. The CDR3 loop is CASSELGQGADTQYF. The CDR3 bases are TGCGCCAGCAGTGAGCTGGGACAGGGGGCAGATACGCAGTATTTT.

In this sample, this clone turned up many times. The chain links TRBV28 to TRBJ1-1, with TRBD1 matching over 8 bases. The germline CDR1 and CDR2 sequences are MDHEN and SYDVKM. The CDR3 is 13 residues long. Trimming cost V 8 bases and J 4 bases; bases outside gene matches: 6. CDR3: CASAYTGGTEAFF. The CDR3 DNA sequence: TGTGCCAGCGCCTATACAGGGGGCACTGAAGCTTTCTTT.

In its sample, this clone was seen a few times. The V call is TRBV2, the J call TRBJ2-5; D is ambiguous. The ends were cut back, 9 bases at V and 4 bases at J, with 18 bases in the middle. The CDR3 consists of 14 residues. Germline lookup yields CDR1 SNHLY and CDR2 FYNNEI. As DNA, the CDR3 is TGTGCCAGTACCAAGACGGGCTCCGGAGAGACCCAGTACTTC. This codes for CASTKTGSGETQYF.

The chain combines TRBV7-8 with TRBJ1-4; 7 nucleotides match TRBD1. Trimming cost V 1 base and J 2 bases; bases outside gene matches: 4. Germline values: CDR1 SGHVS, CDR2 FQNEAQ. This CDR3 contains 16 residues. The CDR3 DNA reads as TGTGCCAGCAGCTTAGAGGGGGCGCTGACTAATGAAAAACTGTTTTTT. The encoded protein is CASSLEGALTNEKLFF.

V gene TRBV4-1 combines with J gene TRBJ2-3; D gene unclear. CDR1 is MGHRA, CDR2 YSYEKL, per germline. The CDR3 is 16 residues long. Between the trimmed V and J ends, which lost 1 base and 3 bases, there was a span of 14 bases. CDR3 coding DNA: TGCGCCAGCAGCCAAGTATGGGGAAGGGAAACAGATACGCAGTATTTT. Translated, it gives CASSQVWGRETDTQYF.

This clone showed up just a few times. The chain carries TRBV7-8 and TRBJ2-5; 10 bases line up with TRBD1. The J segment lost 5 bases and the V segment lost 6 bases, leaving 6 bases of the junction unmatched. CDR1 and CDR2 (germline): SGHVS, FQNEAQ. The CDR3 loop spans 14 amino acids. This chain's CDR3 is CASRFDRGQETQYF. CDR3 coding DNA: TGTGCCAGCAGATTCGACAGGGGGCAGGAGACCCAGTACTTC. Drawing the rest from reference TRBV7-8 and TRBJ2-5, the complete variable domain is GAGVSQSPRYKVAKRGQDVALRCDPISGHVSLFWYQQALGQGPEFLTYFQNEAQLDKSGLPSDRFFAERPEGSVSTLKIQRTQQEDSAVYLCASRFDRGQETQYFGPGTRLLVL.

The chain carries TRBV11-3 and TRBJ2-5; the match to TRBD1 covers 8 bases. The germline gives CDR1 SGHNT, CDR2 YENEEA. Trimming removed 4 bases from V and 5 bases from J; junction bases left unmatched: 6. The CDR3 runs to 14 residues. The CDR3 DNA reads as TGTGCCAGCAGCTCAGGACAGGGTCGGGAGACCCAGTACTTC. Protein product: CASSSGQGRETQYF.

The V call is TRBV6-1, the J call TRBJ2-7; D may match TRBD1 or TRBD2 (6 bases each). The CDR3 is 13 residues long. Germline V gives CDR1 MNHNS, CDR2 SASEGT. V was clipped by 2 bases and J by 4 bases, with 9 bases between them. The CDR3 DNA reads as TGTGCCAGCAGTGAAAGGGGGGTTTACGAGCAGTACTTC. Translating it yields CASSERGVYEQYF.

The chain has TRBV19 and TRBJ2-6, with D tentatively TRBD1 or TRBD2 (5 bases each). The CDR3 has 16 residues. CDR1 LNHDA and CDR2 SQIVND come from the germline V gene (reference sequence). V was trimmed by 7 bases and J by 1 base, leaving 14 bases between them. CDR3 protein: CASTLSGGSGANVLTF. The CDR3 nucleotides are TGTGCCAGTACCCTATCTGGGGGATCTGGGGCCAACGTCCTGACTTTC.

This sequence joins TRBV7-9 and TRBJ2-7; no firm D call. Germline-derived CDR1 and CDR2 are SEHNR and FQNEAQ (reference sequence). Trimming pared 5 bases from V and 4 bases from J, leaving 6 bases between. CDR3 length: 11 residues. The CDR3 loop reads CASSPVYEQYF. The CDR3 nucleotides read TGTGCCAGCAGCCCAGTATACGAGCAGTACTTC.

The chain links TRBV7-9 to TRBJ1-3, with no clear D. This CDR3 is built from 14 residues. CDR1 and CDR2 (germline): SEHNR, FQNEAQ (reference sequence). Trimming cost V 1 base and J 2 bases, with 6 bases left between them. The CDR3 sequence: CASSLDLTGNTIYF. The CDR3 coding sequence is TGTGCCAGCAGCTTAGATCTCACTGGAAACACCATATATTTT.

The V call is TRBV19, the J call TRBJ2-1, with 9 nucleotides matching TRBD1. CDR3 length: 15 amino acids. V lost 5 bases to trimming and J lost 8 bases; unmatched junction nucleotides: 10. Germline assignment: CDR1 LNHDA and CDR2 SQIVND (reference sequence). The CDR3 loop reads CASSVTGGPGHEQFF. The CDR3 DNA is TGTGCCAGTAGTGTTACAGGGGGCCCGGGGCATGAGCAGTTCTTC.

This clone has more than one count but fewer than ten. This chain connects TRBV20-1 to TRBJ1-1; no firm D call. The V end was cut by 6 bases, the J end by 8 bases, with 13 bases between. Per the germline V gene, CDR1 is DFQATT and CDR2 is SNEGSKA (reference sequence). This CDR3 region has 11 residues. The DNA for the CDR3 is TGCAGTGCCCCCACGAGGAGGGAAGCTTTCTTT. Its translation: CSAPTRREAFF.

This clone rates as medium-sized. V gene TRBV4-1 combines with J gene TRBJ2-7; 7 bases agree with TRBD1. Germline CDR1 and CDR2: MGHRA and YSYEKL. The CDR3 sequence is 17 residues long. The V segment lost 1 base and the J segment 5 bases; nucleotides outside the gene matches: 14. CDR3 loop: CASSQGPAGGVKNEQYF. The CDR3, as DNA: TGCGCCAGCAGCCAAGGCCCAGCAGGGGGAGTCAAAAACGAGCAGTACTTC.

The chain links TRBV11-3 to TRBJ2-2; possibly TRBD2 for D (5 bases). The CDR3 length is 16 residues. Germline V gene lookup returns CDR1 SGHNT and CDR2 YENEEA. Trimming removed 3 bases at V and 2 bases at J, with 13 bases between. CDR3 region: CASSFALAPNTGELFF. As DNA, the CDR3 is TGTGCCAGCAGCTTTGCCCTAGCCCCCAACACCGGGGAGCTGTTTTTT.

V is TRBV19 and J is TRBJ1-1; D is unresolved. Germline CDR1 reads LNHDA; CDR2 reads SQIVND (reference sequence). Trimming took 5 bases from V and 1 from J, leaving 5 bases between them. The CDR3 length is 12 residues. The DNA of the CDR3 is TGTGCCAGTAGTTACCCGAACACTGAAGCTTTCTTT. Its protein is CASSYPNTEAFF.

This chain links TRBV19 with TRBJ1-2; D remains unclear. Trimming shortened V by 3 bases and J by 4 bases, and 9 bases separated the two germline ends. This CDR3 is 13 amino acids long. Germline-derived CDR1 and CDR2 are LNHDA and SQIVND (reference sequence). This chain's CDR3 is CASSIPPGYGYTF. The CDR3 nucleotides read TGTGCCAGTAGTATCCCTCCTGGCTATGGCTACACCTTC.

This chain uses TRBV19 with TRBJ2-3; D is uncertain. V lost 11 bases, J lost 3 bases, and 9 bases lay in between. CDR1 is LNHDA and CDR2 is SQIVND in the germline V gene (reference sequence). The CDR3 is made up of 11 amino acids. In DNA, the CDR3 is TGTGCCGTAGCAGAAACAGATACGCAGTATTTT. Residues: CAVAETDTQYF.

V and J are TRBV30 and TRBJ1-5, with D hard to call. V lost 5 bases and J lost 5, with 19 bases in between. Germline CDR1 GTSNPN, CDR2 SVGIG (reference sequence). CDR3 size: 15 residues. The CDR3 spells CAWSPGLGVDQPQHF. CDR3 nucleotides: TGTGCCTGGTCCCCTGGTCTGGGCGTTGATCAGCCCCAGCATTTT.

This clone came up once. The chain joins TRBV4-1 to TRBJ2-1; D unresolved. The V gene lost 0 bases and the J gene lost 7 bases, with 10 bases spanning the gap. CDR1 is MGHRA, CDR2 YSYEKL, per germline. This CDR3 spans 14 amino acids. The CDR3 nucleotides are TGCGCCAGCAGCCAAGACGATCGCCGAAATGAGCAGTTCTTC. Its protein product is CASSQDDRRNEQFF.

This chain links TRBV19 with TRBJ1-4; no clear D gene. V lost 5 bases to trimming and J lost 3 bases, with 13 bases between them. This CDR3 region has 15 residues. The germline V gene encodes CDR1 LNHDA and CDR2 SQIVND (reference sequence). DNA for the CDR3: TGTGCCAGTAGTCGCCAGAATCAACCTAATGAAAAACTGTTTTTT. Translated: CASSRQNQPNEKLFF.

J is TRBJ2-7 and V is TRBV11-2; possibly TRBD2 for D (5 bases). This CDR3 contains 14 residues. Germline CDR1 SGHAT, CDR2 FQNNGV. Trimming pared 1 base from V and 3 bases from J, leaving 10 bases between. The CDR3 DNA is TGTGCCAGCAGCTTAGCGAGCGGAAACTACGAGCAGTACTTC. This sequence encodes CASSLASGNYEQYF.

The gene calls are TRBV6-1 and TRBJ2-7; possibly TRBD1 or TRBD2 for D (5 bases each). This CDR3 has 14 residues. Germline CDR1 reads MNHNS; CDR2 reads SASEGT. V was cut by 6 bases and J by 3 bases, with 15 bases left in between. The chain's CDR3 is CASSLHGTDYEQYF. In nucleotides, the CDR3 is TGTGCCAGCAGCCTCCACGGGACGGACTACGAGCAGTACTTC.

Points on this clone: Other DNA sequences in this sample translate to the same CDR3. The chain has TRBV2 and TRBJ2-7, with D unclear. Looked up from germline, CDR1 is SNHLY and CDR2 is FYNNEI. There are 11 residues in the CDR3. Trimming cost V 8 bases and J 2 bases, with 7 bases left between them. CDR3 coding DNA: TGTGCCAGCTCCCAGACCTACGAGCAGTACTTC. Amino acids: CASSQTYEQYF.

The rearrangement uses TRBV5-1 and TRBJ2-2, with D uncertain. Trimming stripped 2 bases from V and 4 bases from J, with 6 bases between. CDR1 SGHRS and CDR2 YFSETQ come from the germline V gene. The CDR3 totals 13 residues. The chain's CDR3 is CASSFLGTGELFF. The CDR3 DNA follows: TGCGCCAGCAGCTTCCTGGGCACCGGGGAGCTGTTTTTT.

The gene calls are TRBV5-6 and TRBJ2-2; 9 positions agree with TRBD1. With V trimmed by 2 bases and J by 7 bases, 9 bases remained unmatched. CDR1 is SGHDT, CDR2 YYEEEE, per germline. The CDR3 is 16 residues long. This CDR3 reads CASSLPGQGWNGELFF. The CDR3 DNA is TGTGCCAGCAGCTTACCGGGACAGGGATGGAACGGGGAGCTGTTTTTT.